This TCR beta chain originates from a study of control samples from healthy donors and cancer patients. Germline lookup yields CDR1 SGHAT and CDR2 FQDESV (reference sequence). The CDR3 is 15 residues long. Trimming took 5 bases from V and 0 from J; bases not matched to a gene: 4. Libraries were prepared by immunoSEQ multiplex PCR; TCRdb keeps only in-frame clonotypes and omits some of them. Among fewer than 85,000 clones listed, approximately 94% were seen once. The source is a woman aged 25 to 39 in good health. V and J are TRBV11-1 and TRBJ1-3; 7 positions match TRBD1. Sample: blood. The chain's CDR3 is CASSATGLSGNTIYF. As DNA, the CDR3 is TGTGCCAGCAGCGCGACAGGGCTCTCTGGAAACACCATATATTTT.